This TCR beta chain was retrieved from a study of T-cell memory formation after mild COVID-19. On this clonotype itself: Its matching antigen is unknown.

The study, taken as a whole, reports: Clones contracting across day 15 to 85 had a balanced CD4/CD8 profile; later expanding clones leaned CD4+. CD4+ contracting clones lay mainly in CM and EM, CD8+ ones in EMRA.

Germline V gene lookup returns CDR1 SEHNR and CDR2 FQNEAQ (reference sequence). CDR3 length: 13 residues. V dropped 4 bases and J dropped 8 bases, with 14 bases sitting between them. TCRdb used MiXCR to reprocess the 5' RACE reads, holding one entry per CDR3 protein. The data contain under 450,000 distinct CDR3 sequences, approximately 15% of them singletons. The V and J genes are TRBV7-9 and TRBJ1-1; D gene uncertain. The receptor comes from a man aged 18 to 29 who had mild COVID-19 (a few samples of this study predate the infection). Cell type and time point are not known. The source material was PBMCs or a T cell subset sorted from them (not recorded which). The CDR3 here is CASSSLTGREAFF. Here the CDR3 DNA reads TGTGCCAGCAGCTCCCTCACTGGCAGGGAAGCTTTCTTT.